This T cell receptor beta chain is from a study of T cell clonality in common variable immunodeficiency. This clone was seen at least ten times. Antigen specificity is unknown. The read ends 3 residues shy of where the CDR3 ends; the end is completed using the germline J gene. This CDR3 is built from 13 residues. Losses at the gene ends were 5 bases for V and 4 bases for J; bases not matched to a gene: 3. The germline gives CDR1 ENHRY, CDR2 SYGVKD. Clones were read by immunoSEQ multiplex PCR, and TCRdb kept only the in-frame ones, dropping some. This sample shows approximately 81,000 clones and no singletons; approximately 0.81% rests with the ten largest. Most patients and controls had Caucasian heritage. Whole-study findings and limits: The cause of increased CVID clonality remains unclear without subpopulation sequencing. Shared TCRbeta clones were fewer between CVID subjects than controls.

What was sequenced was peripheral blood mononuclear cells. The chain combines TRBV10-3 with TRBJ2-5; 8 bases agree with TRBD2. The clonotype originates from a person between 18 and 69 years old in good health. Incomplete CDR3 DNA: TGTGCCATCAGTCCGGGAGGGGGAGAGACC. This codes for CAISPGGGET. The entire CDR3 protein is CAISPGGGETQYF.